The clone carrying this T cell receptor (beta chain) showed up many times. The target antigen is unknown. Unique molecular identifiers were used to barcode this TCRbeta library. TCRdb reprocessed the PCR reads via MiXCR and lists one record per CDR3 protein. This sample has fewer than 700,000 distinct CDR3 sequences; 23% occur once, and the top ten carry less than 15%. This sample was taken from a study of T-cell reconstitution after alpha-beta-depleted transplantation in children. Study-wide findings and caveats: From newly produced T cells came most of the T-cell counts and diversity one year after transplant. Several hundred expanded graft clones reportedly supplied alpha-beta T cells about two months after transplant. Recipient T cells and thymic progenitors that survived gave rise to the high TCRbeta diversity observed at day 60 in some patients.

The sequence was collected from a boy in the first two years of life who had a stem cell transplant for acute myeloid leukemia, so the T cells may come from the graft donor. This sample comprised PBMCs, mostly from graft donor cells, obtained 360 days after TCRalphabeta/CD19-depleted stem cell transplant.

The CDR3 DNA reads as TGTGCCAGCAGTTGGAACGGATTGAACACCGGGGAGCTGTTTTTT. Its protein product is CASSWNGLNTGELFF. The V and J genes are TRBV6-2 or TRBV6-3 and TRBJ2-2; no clear D gene. This CDR3 is built from 15 residues. Germline CDR1 and CDR2: MNHEY and SVGEGT. Trimming left V 4 bases short and J 1 base short, with 10 bases between.